A selection of T cell receptor beta chains follows, all from one sample in a study of T cell repertoires in cytomegalovirus infection. From the reads, TCRdb called clonotypes with MiXCR, one entry per CDR3 protein. The sample holds nearly 700,000 distinct CDR3 sequences, 30% to 40% seen once. Their specific antigens are unknown. Sequenced here: cultured PBMCs, sampled from culture after CMV antigen stimulation. All receptors come from a human donor in good health (CMV status not recorded). Some clones in this sample may be carry-over from other donors' samples. The CDR3 runs from the conserved cysteine through the conserved F or W. Size is stated for part of the rows, as once, few or many counts, or as a class when the clone is expanded.

V gene	clone size	J gene	CDR3 protein
TRBV11-2	.	TRBJ2-5	CASSFGGATQETQYF
TRBV10-3	.	TRBJ2-7	CAISGGTAYEQYF
TRBV7-2	.	TRBJ2-6	CASTAYSSGANVLTF
TRBV30	.	TRBJ1-6	CAWSVTRWGSPLHF
TRBV19	once	TRBJ1-1	CASSIESGTEAFF
TRBV7-2	.	TRBJ2-7	CASSLGWPPSGYEQYF
TRBV7-6	many	TRBJ2-3	CASSLLGRSREDTQYF
TRBV4-3	few	TRBJ2-7	CASSHQPGTGTSYEQYF
TRBV4-1	.	TRBJ1-5	CASSLSTGGNQPQHF
TRBV5-1	.	TRBJ2-2	CASSLRQGHTGELFF
TRBV6-5	few	TRBJ2-7	CASSSLAGARYEQYF
TRBV12-3/TRBV12-4	many	TRBJ2-7	CASSPTRGVTYEQYF
TRBV6-2/TRBV6-3	few	TRBJ1-1	CASSRGVDTEAFF
TRBV6-6	few	TRBJ2-7	CASSYGLRQYF
TRBV7-9	few	TRBJ2-1	CASSPVHYSSYNEQFF
TRBV18	.	TRBJ2-7	CASSPITGTYEQYF
TRBV12-3/TRBV12-4	.	TRBJ1-3	CASRAGAGAYSGNTIYF
TRBV28	.	TRBJ2-1	CASRQPLEGASTYNEQFF
TRBV11-2	.	TRBJ2-7	CASSAQDGAYEQYF
TRBV6-6	.	TRBJ1-1	CASRFGVGWTEAFF
TRBV20-1	.	TRBJ2-7	CSARDRRDSLGEQYF
TRBV2	.	TRBJ2-1	CASTLEVDEQFF
TRBV28	.	TRBJ1-2	CASSLREPYGYTF
TRBV27	.	TRBJ1-6	CASSLTQGGSPLHF
TRBV12-3/TRBV12-4	once	TRBJ2-7	CASTRPGVVEQYF
TRBV30	.	TRBJ2-1	CACTGTSIYNEQFF
TRBV5-4	.	TRBJ1-3	CASSHQASGNTIYF
TRBV6-8	.	TRBJ1-1	CASSRTGLLMNTEAFF
TRBV7-9	.	TRBJ2-1	CASSFRTSGNNEQFF
TRBV5-1	.	TRBJ2-1	CASSSSAGGWNEQFF
TRBV4-3	.	TRBJ2-1	CASSPSNEPYEQFF
TRBV4-3	few	TRBJ2-2	CASSPGNLSPGELFF
TRBV7-9	.	TRBJ2-3	CASSGGANPLTDTQYF
TRBV6-5	.	TRBJ2-7	CASRNLHYEQYF
TRBV10-2	many	TRBJ1-1	CASRRKRGAISHKTRTGAFF
TRBV6-8	.	TRBJ1-2	CASTTGGIGGYTF
TRBV7-2	few	TRBJ2-5	CASSEHGTLAETQYF
TRBV7-2	many	TRBJ1-4	CATAGQGIEKLFF
TRBV6-6	.	TRBJ1-5	CASSYGGGNQPQHF
TRBV29-1	.	TRBJ2-1	CSVGPLRNDEQFF
TRBV5-4	few	TRBJ2-7	CASSFGWSGRTYEQYF
TRBV7-9	.	TRBJ2-3	CASKAGSTDTQYF
TRBV11-2	few	TRBJ2-1	CASSLAAASGGLNEQFF
TRBV7-8	many	TRBJ2-5	CASSLRQGTTSHWETQYF
TRBV7-2	many	TRBJ1-3	CASSLVGADGNTIYF
TRBV7-2	many	TRBJ2-5	CASSFPSGRAETQYF
TRBV20-1	few	TRBJ1-1	CSASIGTEAFF
TRBV5-1	.	TRBJ1-5	CASSLGPPGQPQHF
TRBV5-1	many	TRBJ1-6	CASSSADRNSPLHF
TRBV10-3	few	TRBJ2-7	CAISDQYSYEQYF
TRBV5-4	.	TRBJ2-7	CASSIGTTLGEQYF
TRBV2	.	TRBJ2-7	CASTPQQGGGYEQYF
TRBV27	.	TRBJ2-1	CASSLRGNTYNEQFF